This record concerns one T cell receptor (beta chain) sequence. Its antigen is not yet known. Including the terminal cysteine and phenylalanine, the CDR3 comprises 14 residues. Only the CDR3 region is kept as DNA, spanning 42 bases read in frame from base 1. At the junction V is shortened by 9 bases and J by 5 bases; bases outside the gene matches: 8. The germline V gene (reference sequence) specifies LNHDA as CDR1 and SQIVND as CDR2. This record belongs to a study of cytomegalovirus exposure and HLA in healthy donors (dated by TCRdb to 2015 to 2018). About the study as a whole: According to an earlier analysis of a few hundred of the donors, about 179 million T cells yielded some 120 million unique TCR beta sequences and 276 Gb of sequence data. An early release covering 550 to 650 HLA-typed donors comprised about 310 gigabases of sequencing data and tens of millions of unique TCR sequences. Of the 350 to 400 genotyped donors, around 81% fell in the genetic ancestry cluster associated with self-reported Caucasian donors. The study was designed to test whether signatures of past pathogen exposure could be identified by cataloging public T cell receptors. The study used immunosequencing to profile the T cell repertoires of several hundred subjects and linked those repertoires to cytomegalovirus serostatus. In addition to the first cohort of hundreds of subjects, a separate validation cohort of approximately 110 different subjects was used. To predict cytomegalovirus infection status, the study brought together high-throughput TCR immunosequencing, statistical association of individual TCRs with disease status, and machine learning. A later analysis re-analyzed previously published TCR beta repertoires from 600 to 850 donors and added high-resolution HLA genotyping to study TCR occurrence patterns. The later analysis used no new phenotypic data to find candidate immune exposures, relying instead on TCR beta sequences and their occurrence across donors. To decide whether each TCR beta V gene segment behaved as functional or pseudogenic, an earlier analysis of nearly 600 of the donors relied on high-throughput TCR beta sequencing. Donor age, sex, ethnicity and CMV serostatus were collected together with the repertoire data. A later genetic analysis used genome-wide SNP genotypes for 398 of the 666 donors, treating that subset as a discovery cohort. Every repertoire in the discovery cohort had been generated on one and the same sequencing platform. Both class I and class II loci were covered by HLA typing, at four-digit resolution. Typing coverage differed by locus: A, B, C, DRB1 and DQB1 were typed in roughly 620-630 donors, DQA1 in approximately 520, DPA1 in around 600, and DPB1 in just under 480. Because of strong linkage in the cohort, roughly five DR-DQ haplotypes were treated as single units for association and clustering. On average, about 240,000 unique TCR beta nucleotide sequences were sequenced per donor among a few hundred genotyped donors of the cohort, with around 19% of those sequences being non-productive.

Results the study describes overall, beyond this receptor: A further reported finding was that TCR beta sequences accurately predicted the HLA-A and HLA-B alleles for most subjects in the first cohort. The 87-base-pair reads could not distinguish some IMGT-functional V segments, including TRBV6-2 and TRBV6-3, so those segments were excluded. A cluster of highly shared sequence variants was judged likely to be a technical artifact of the sequencing pipeline. A total of fewer than 200 TCR beta chains were listed by the study as associated with cytomegalovirus. Sequencing depth was assumed to be roughly uniform across donors in the presence/absence analyses, though that assumption may not hold. The cohort was sequenced for TCR beta chains only, and without alpha or paired-chain data the features that could be detected were limited. The classifier was reported to diagnose cytomegalovirus status with high specificity and sensitivity in both the original and validation cohorts. Because HLA typing was unavailable for some donors at each locus, only the typed subset was used in association tests. In a later genetic analysis, a missense DCLRE1C variant was associated with V-gene and J-gene trimming of TCR beta chains, and the association was replicated in an independent cohort. Most TCR sequences were seen in very few donors, while some public TCRs were found in many individuals. Linkage disequilibrium might explain the correlated functional status among segregating V segments, but an unknown experimental factor could not be ruled out. In a later analysis, HLA-associated TCR beta chains were found to be more clonally expanded and to have lower generation probabilities than equally common non-associated chains. For the cohort, immune exposure information was limited to CMV serostatus. In a later analysis, several top co-occurrence clusters were reported to appear linked to parvovirus B19, influenza, CMV and Epstein-Barr virus. In a later analysis, the rate of TCR association differed among HLA loci, with DRB1 alleles having the most associated TCRs and HLA-C alleles having the fewest. A few of the identified cytomegalovirus-associated TCR beta chains were confirmed in vitro to be specific for cytomegalovirus antigens. Because counts were too low, roughly 17 rarely observed V segments, including chromosome 9 orphons, were left out of the earlier analysis of roughly 600 of the donors. According to the authors, the approach could potentially be generalized to other disease states and immunological phenotypes. A later analysis found that most CMV-associated TCR beta chains appeared HLA-restricted, with HLA associations seemingly driven largely by CMV exposure. Strong co-occurrence of HLA alleles, especially DR and DQ, made assigning TCR associations to individual alleles difficult. In an earlier analysis of about 550 of the donors, most TCR beta V segments were observed in productive rearrangements about 87% or about 30% of the time, broadly matching IMGT annotations. Specific HLA alleles were associated with some 15,000 TCR beta sequences at a false discovery rate of 0.05 in a later analysis. Compared with the approximately 670-donor mean, donors in an Asian-associated ancestry cluster had fewer N-insertions in productive TCRs, according to a later genetic analysis.

The cohort consisted of hundreds of healthy bone marrow donors. Cohort members were all nominally healthy when sampled, although unrecorded immune exposures were likely present. The donor was CMV seronegative and belonged to the group of more than 300 seronegative cohort members. A peripheral blood sample was collected from each donor, and TCR beta sequencing was performed on peripheral blood mononuclear cells. Genomic DNA extraction from the blood cell samples was performed with the Qiagen DNeasy Blood Extraction Kit. Library creation used the immunoSEQ multiplex PCR assay. A mixture of 60 forward primers for TCR Vbeta segments and 13 reverse primers for TCR Jbeta segments was used in the multiplex PCR. The CDR3 region of rearranged TCR beta genes was amplified from genomic DNA with a multiplex PCR assay. On the Illumina HiSeq System, the amplified TCR beta libraries were sequenced as 87-base-pair reads. The authors' analysis ran thus. A later analysis counted tens of millions of unique TCR beta chains across the 600 to 850 repertoires, and 10 million to 12 million of these chains were shared by at least two donors. Raw reads were error-corrected and collapsed into unique sequences with a nearest-neighbor algorithm that merged closely related sequences to remove PCR and sequencing errors. CDR3 sequences were aligned to IMGT reference sequences to assign V, D and J gene segments. For a sequence to be retained, a match of at least six nucleotides to both a V gene segment and a J gene segment was required. Rearrangements were classified as productive when the CDR3 lacked stop codons and remained in frame with V and J, and all other rearrangements were classified as non-productive. Following IMGT convention, CDR3 was defined as the stretch from the second conserved V-encoded cysteine to the conserved J-encoded phenylalanine. The earlier analysis of a few hundred of the donors excluded sequences that lacked an unambiguous match to a single V gene segment. In an earlier analysis of approximately 550 of the donors, V segments were called functional above 56.7% productive rearrangements and were called segregating when the between-donor standard deviation exceeded 5%. A statistical classification framework was built to diagnose cytomegalovirus status from the catalog of TCR beta chain sequences. In a later analysis, TCR nucleotide sequences were compared against IMGT/GENE-DB human TR gene sequences so that V and J genes could be assigned. In a later analysis, CDR3 sequences and most-parsimonious VDJ recombination scenarios were assigned using the TCRdist pipeline. A later analysis defined each TCR beta chain by its CDR3 amino acid sequence plus V-gene family, and excluded reads lacking a unique V-gene family. A later analysis removed 550 to 700 highly shared, low-generation-probability nucleotide sequences to deal with suspected cross-contamination and a sequencing artifact. In a later analysis, a clonal expansion index was calculated for each public chain from normalized within-repertoire ranks of inferred template counts. In a later analysis, generation probabilities were computed using a VDJ recombination model fitted to out-of-frame rearrangements, and the results were checked against IGoR. In a later analysis, hypergeometric tests were used to score TCR-TCR, TCR-HLA and TCR-CMV co-occurrence, with a repertoire-size bias correction applied to TCR pairs. A later analysis estimated false discovery rates by permuting HLA or CMV assignments 20 times. A later analysis grouped co-occurring TCRs with DBSCAN, adding TCRdist sequence similarity when clustering within HLA-allele-positive subsets. Repertoires with fewer than 30,000 or more than 120,000 public chains, plus five repertoires with anomalous nucleotide sharing, were excluded from co-occurrence clustering. TCRdb carries this immuneACCESS record with in-frame sequences only. Its versions omit some clonotypes, under half of them owing to an unresolved V gene in the studies checked, with the rest unexplained. Clone size and the V and J calls come from that table; the DNA yielded D and trimming. The sample's clone listing holds about 140,000 clones. Of the sample, over 2% falls within the top ten clones.

The sequence was obtained from a woman aged 18 to 35 in good health and CMV-seronegative. Material for sequencing was PBMCs. The chain employs TRBV19 and TRBJ2-7; 12 bases in between match TRBD2. The CDR3 reads CASATSGGPDEQYF. DNA sequence: TGTGCCAGCGCGACTAGCGGGGGCCCTGACGAGCAGTACTTC.